This TCR beta chain was recovered during a study of T cell responses to AZD1222 COVID-19 vaccine. Germline CDR1 is MNHEY and CDR2 is SMNVEV (reference sequence). CDR3 size: 15 residues. Between the trimmed V and J ends, which lost 5 bases and 1 base, there was a span of 15 bases. Worth noting for this clone: Its antigen remains unidentified.

Study conclusions and caveats: Spike-specific TCR breadth and depth went up after people got two AZD1222 doses.

Sequencing was performed with immunoSEQ multiplex PCR; in TCRdb, only in-frame clones are kept and a portion is missing. The table lists some 190,000 clones, 80% to 95% of them singletons. V and J are TRBV27 and TRBJ2-7, with D perhaps matching TRBD1 or TRBD2 (5 bases each). The starting material was peripheral blood, obtained 28 days after the second AZD1222 dose. This receptor was identified in an adult who received the AZD1222 COVID-19 vaccine. The CDR3 is CASSTIRDPSYEQYF. The CDR3 DNA reads as TGTGCCAGCAGTACTATCCGGGACCCATCCTACGAGCAGTACTTC.